The 4 T cell receptor beta chains reported below all come from one sample, sequenced in a study of blood T cell repertoires in COVID-19. Method: immunoSEQ multiplex PCR; TCRdb's copy keeps in-frame clones and lacks some. There are more than 300,000 clones in the sample; 89% occur only once, and 1.5% to 2% lies in the top ten. The sample was peripheral blood. The receptors here all came from a woman younger than 45 with COVID-19, enrolled during active disease.

The chain has TRBV28 and TRBJ1-5, with D unresolved. Germline CDR1 and CDR2: MDHEN and SYDVKM. Trimming pared 4 bases from V and 1 base from J, leaving 14 bases between. This CDR3 has 16 residues. Written as DNA, the CDR3 is TGTGCCAGCAGTTCTCTTGGTGCGGGGAGCAATCAGCCCCAGCATTTT. This codes for CASSSLGAGSNQPQHF.

CDR3 loop: CASSGSGLAGGEGQFF. CDR3 sequence (DNA): TGTGCCAGCAGCGGATCGGGACTAGCGGGGGGAGAGGGACAGTTCTTC. The rearrangement links TRBV5-4 to TRBJ2-1; 15 positions match TRBD2. Trimming took 4 bases from V and 13 from J; bases not matched to a gene: 12. This CDR3 is 16 amino acids long. CDR1 and CDR2 from the germline V gene are SGHNT and YYREEE (reference sequence).

The chain carries TRBV13 and TRBJ2-2; TRBD2 is a possible D gene (7 bases). CDR1 and CDR2 (germline): PRHDT, FYEKMQ (reference sequence). CDR3 size: 17 residues. The V gene lost 5 bases and the J gene lost 0 bases, with 16 bases spanning the gap. CDR3 protein: CASSPWGGPTNTGELFF. CDR3 nucleotide sequence: TGTGCCAGCAGCCCTTGGGGGGGGCCCACGAACACCGGGGAGCTGTTTTTT.

The chain combines TRBV2 with TRBJ1-3; 7 bases line up with TRBD1. V trimming: 5 bases; J trimming: 0 bases; junction bases outside the gene matches: 10. The V gene's germline CDR1 is SNHLY and CDR2 FYNNEI. The CDR3 has 17 amino acids. The CDR3 sequence: CASSPRQGPYSGNTIYF. The CDR3 DNA sequence: TGTGCCAGCAGTCCAAGACAGGGACCTTACTCTGGAAACACCATATATTTT.